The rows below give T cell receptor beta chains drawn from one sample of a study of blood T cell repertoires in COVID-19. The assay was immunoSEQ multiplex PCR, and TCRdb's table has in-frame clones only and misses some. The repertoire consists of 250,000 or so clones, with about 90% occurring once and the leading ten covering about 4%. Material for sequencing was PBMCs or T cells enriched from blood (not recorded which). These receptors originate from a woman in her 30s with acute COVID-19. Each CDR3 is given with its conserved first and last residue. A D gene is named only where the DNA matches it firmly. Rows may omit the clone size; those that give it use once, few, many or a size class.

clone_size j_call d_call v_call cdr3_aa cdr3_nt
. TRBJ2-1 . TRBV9 CASSVMASAYNEQFF TGTGCCAGCAGCGTAATGGCTAGCGCTTACAATGAGCAGTTCTTC
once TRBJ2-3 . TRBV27 CASSGVDRGDTQYF TGTGCCAGCAGTGGTGTAGATAGGGGGGATACGCAGTATTTT
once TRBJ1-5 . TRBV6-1 CASSDEEHQPQHF TGTGCCAGCAGTGATGAGGAGCATCAGCCCCAGCATTTT
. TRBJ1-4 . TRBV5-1 CASSLGTRDNEKLFF TGCGCCAGCAGCTTGGGGACCCGGGATAATGAAAAACTGTTTTTT
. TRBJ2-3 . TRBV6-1 CASSEHRGQDTQYF TGTGCCAGCAGTGAACATAGAGGGCAGGATACGCAGTATTTT
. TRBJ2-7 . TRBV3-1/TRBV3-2 CASSQEAGVTYEQYF TGTGCCAGCAGCCAAGAGGCAGGGGTTACCTACGAGCAGTACTTC
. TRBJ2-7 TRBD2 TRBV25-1 CASSEPEGRGALGEQYF TGTGCCAGCAGTGAACCCGAAGGGAGGGGCGCATTGGGCGAGCAGTACTTC
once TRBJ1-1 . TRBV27 CASSTRQANTEAFF TGTGCCAGCAGTACCAGACAGGCGAACACTGAAGCTTTCTTT
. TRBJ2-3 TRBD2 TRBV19 CASSATGGTTDTQYF TGTGCCAGTAGTGCCACGGGAGGGACCACAGATACGCAGTATTTT
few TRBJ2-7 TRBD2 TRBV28 CASSFTLAGGDYEQYF TGTGCCAGCAGTTTTACCCTAGCGGGAGGTGACTACGAGCAGTACTTC
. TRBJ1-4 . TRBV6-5 CASSEGINEKLFF TGTGCCAGCTCCGAGGGAATTAATGAAAAACTGTTTTTT
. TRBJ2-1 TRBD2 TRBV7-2 CASSPRVLAGVYEQFF TGTGCCAGCAGCCCCAGGGTACTAGCGGGAGTTTATGAGCAGTTCTTC
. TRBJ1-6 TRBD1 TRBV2 CASSLPTGWYNSPLHF TGTGCCAGCAGTCTCCCGACAGGGTGGTATAATTCACCCCTCCACTTT
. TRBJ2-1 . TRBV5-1 CASSLTGNEQFF TGCGCCAGCAGCTTGACGGGCAATGAGCAGTTCTTC
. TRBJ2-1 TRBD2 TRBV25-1 CASSWTSRDVFF TGTGCCAGCAGCTGGACTAGCAGGGATGTATTCTTC
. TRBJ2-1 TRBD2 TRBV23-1 CASSLIAGGPSTYNEQFF TGCGCCAGCAGTCTTATAGCGGGAGGGCCTTCGACCTACAATGAGCAGTTCTTC
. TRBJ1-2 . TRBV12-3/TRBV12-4 CASSLSRADGYTF TGTGCCAGCAGTTTGTCCAGGGCGGATGGCTACACCTTC
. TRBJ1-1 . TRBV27 CASIGGATTEAFF TGTGCCAGCATCGGGGGGGCTACCACTGAAGCTTTCTTT
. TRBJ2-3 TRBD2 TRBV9 CASSVAGGRGTDTQYF TGTGCCAGCAGCGTAGCGGGAGGGCGGGGCACAGATACGCAGTATTTT
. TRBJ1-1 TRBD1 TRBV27 CASGGQGDAEAFF TGTGCCAGCGGGGGACAGGGGGACGCTGAAGCTTTCTTT
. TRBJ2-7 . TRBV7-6 CASSTAQSNEQYF TGTGCCAGCAGCACCGCACAGTCGAACGAGCAGTACTTC
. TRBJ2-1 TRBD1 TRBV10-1 CASSEPPGQGSCTYNEQFF TGCGCCAGCAGTGAGCCTCCGGGACAGGGGAGCTGCACCTACAATGAGCAGTTCTTC
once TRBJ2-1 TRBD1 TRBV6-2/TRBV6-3 CASSAGTAYNEQFF TGTGCCAGCAGTGCCGGGACAGCCTACAATGAGCAGTTCTTC
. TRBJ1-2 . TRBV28 CASSLTTRDGYTF TGTGCCAGCAGCCTAACAACTAGGGATGGCTACACCTTC
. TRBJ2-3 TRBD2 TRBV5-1 CASSLRSAPGGPDTQYF TGCGCCAGCAGCTTGAGGTCGGCCCCGGGAGGCCCAGATACGCAGTATTTT
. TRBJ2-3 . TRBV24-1 CATSEPDSTYTQYF TGTGCCACCAGTGAACCCGACAGTACCTATACGCAGTATTTT
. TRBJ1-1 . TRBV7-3 CASSQTANTEAFF TGTGCCAGCAGCCAGACAGCGAACACTGAAGCTTTCTTT
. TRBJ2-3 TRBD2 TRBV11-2 CASSFRLADTDTQYF TGTGCCAGCAGCTTTCGGCTAGCGGACACAGATACGCAGTATTTT
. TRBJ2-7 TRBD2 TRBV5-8 CASSFWSVGREASYEQYF TGTGCCAGCAGCTTTTGGTCAGTTGGGCGGGAGGCTTCCTACGAGCAGTACTTC
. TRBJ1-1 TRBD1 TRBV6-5 CASSYQTGIGTEAFF TGTGCCAGCAGTTACCAGACAGGGATAGGCACTGAAGCTTTCTTT
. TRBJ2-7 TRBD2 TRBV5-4 CASSLARGAYEQYF TGTGCCAGCAGCTTGGCGCGGGGGGCCTACGAGCAGTACTTC
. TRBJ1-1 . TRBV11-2 CASSLSRAVAEAFF TGTGCCAGCAGCTTAAGCAGGGCTGTGGCTGAAGCTTTCTTT
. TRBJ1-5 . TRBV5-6 CASSFRGSGNNQPQHF TGTGCCAGCAGCTTTAGGGGTTCGGGTAACAATCAGCCCCAGCATTTT
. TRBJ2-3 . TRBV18 CASSPQGLATDTQYF TGTGCCAGCTCCCCTCAGGGGCTTGCCACAGATACGCAGTATTTT
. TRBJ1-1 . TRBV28 CASSSGGSSAAEAFF TGTGCCAGCAGTTCCGGAGGGTCGTCGGCGGCTGAAGCTTTCTTT
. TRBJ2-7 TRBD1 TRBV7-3 CASSEQGYEQYF TGTGCCAGCAGCGAACAGGGGTACGAGCAGTACTTC
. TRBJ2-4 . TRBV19 CASSILAAAKNIQYF TGTGCCAGTAGTATATTAGCGGCGGCCAAAAACATTCAGTACTTC